This T cell receptor (beta chain) was recovered during a study of molecular identifiers for immune sequencing clone quantification. TCRdb reprocessed the PCR reads via MiXCR and lists one record per CDR3 protein. The sample holds approximately 500,000 distinct CDR3 sequences, about 22% seen once. This clonotype has at least ten counts. The sample taken for sequencing was naive CD8+ T cells from blood, with Jurkat cell RNA spiked in. The sample's subset: FACS-sorted CD8+CD4-CCR7+CD45RA+ naive T cells. The clonotype originates from a human donor in good health. Some libraries in this study had Jurkat cell RNA spiked in.

The CDR3 sequence is CASSQVRVSNQPQHF. CDR3 DNA: TGCGCCAGCAGCCAAGTACGGGTCAGCAATCAGCCCCAGCATTTT. The chain is built from TRBV4-3 and TRBJ1-5; unclear D gene. This CDR3 has 15 residues. In germline, CDR1 is LGHNA, CDR2 YSLEER. The V gene lost 1 base and the J gene lost 1 base, with 8 bases spanning the gap.